The 17 T cell receptor beta chains below were found in one sample sequenced in a study of blood T cell repertoires in COVID-19. Sequenced by immunoSEQ multiplex PCR; TCRdb stores in-frame clones only, minus some. The data contain a few hundred thousand clones, approximately 87% of them singletons. The sequencing sample was made of peripheral blood. These receptors all come from a woman aged 50 to 65 with acute or convalescent COVID-19.

This clone was detected only a few times. The V call is TRBV9, the J call TRBJ1-6; tentative D call: TRBD1 (6 bases). This CDR3 is 16 amino acids long. From germline, CDR1 is SGDLS and CDR2 YYNGEE. Trimming removed 3 bases from V and 9 bases from J, with 19 bases in between. CDR3 amino acids: CASSAGTPVLGSPLHF. The CDR3 nucleotides are TGTGCCAGCAGCGCCGGGACACCAGTCTTGGGTTCACCCCTCCACTTT.

The rearrangement uses TRBV19 and TRBJ1-2; 11 positions agree with TRBD1. The V segment lost 5 bases and the J segment 8 bases; nucleotides outside the gene matches: 7. The CDR3 spans 14 residues. Germline CDR1 and CDR2: LNHDA and SQIVND (reference sequence). In nucleotides, the CDR3 is TGTGCCAGTAGTTTCGCGGACAGGGGGCGAGGCTACACCTTC. Translating it yields CASSFADRGRGYTF.

The chain joins TRBV20-1 to TRBJ1-1; weak D call: TRBD1 (6 bases). The V end was cut by 3 bases, the J end by 4 bases, with 18 bases between. Germline V gene lookup returns CDR1 DFQATT and CDR2 SNEGSKA (reference sequence). The CDR3 has 15 amino acids. CDR3 residues: CSASGQSFRATEAFF. The CDR3 DNA reads as TGCAGTGCTAGTGGACAGTCCTTTCGGGCCACTGAAGCTTTCTTT.

In this sample, this clone turned up once. The chain has TRBV6-1 and TRBJ1-5; 7 nucleotides align to TRBD1. The CDR3 sequence is 16 residues long. The V segment lost 3 bases and the J segment 3 bases; nucleotides outside the gene matches: 8. Germline CDR1 reads MNHNS; CDR2 reads SASEGT. CDR3 in amino acids: CASSDQTGIFNQPQHF. CDR3 nucleotide sequence: TGTGCCAGCAGTGACCAGACAGGGATCTTCAATCAGCCCCAGCATTTT.

The chain is built from TRBV20-1 and TRBJ2-7; 9 bases align to TRBD2. This CDR3 is built from 15 residues. V lost 3 bases, J lost 0 bases, and 6 bases stayed unmatched. Germline V gene sequence: CDR1 DFQATT, CDR2 SNEGSKA (reference sequence). CDR3 DNA sequence: TGCAGTGCTAGTCCTAGCGGGATTTACTCCTACGAGCAGTACTTC. It translates to CSASPSGIYSYEQYF.

The chain combines TRBV15 with TRBJ1-2, with D possibly matching TRBD1 (5 bases). This CDR3 has 14 residues. Germline V lookup: CDR1 LNHNV, CDR2 YYDKDF (reference sequence). Trimming cost V 0 bases and J 4 bases, with 9 bases left between them. The CDR3 nucleotides read TGTGCCACCAGCAGAGATCAGACAGCCTATGGCTACACCTTC. As protein: CATSRDQTAYGYTF.

The chain couples TRBV6-5 to TRBJ1-1, with a tentative D call TRBD1 (6 bases). CDR1 and CDR2 from the germline V gene are MNHEY and SVGAGI. There are 13 residues in the CDR3. The V gene lost 4 bases and the J gene lost 1 base, with 7 bases spanning the gap. The CDR3 DNA follows: TGTGCCAGCAGTTCGACAGGGAACACTGAAGCTTTCTTT. Translated: CASSSTGNTEAFF.

This chain connects TRBV18 to TRBJ2-5, with 7 positions matching TRBD2. CDR1 and CDR2 from the germline V gene are KGHSH and LQKENI. V lost 3 bases, J lost 5 bases, and 3 bases stayed unmatched. The CDR3 is 13 residues long. For the CDR3, the DNA is TGTGCCAGCTCACCTTGGACTAGGGAGACCCAGTACTTC. Translated: CASSPWTRETQYF.

The chain joins TRBV4-2 to TRBJ2-3, with 9 bases lining up with TRBD2. Germline-derived CDR1 and CDR2 are LGHNA and YNFKEQ. V lost 4 bases, J lost 6 bases, and 14 bases stayed unmatched. This CDR3 is built from 17 residues. CDR3 protein: CASSPLGLAGSTDTQYF. The DNA of the CDR3 is TGTGCCAGCAGCCCTCTCGGCCTAGCGGGGAGTACTGATACGCAGTATTTT.

This clone was detected a few times. This chain links TRBV10-1 with TRBJ1-4; 7 bases line up with TRBD1. V shed 5 bases, J shed 5 bases, and the junction held 17 bases outside the gene matches. Germline V CDR1 and CDR2: WNHNN, SYGVQD (reference sequence). The CDR3 is 18 residues long. Written as DNA, the CDR3 is TGCGCCAGCAGTCCTCCGGGACAGAGAACAAAAACCAATGAAAAACTGTTTTTT. It specifies CASSPPGQRTKTNEKLFF.

The chain carries TRBV19 and TRBJ1-2; no reliable D call. CDR3 length: 11 residues. Germline V lookup: CDR1 LNHDA, CDR2 SQIVND (reference sequence). Trimming stripped 6 bases from V and 7 bases from J, with 9 bases between. The DNA of the CDR3 is TGTGCCAGTAGGGAGAGCTCTGGCTACACCTTC. Amino acid sequence: CASRESSGYTF.

V gene TRBV30 combines with J gene TRBJ1-2, with D perhaps TRBD1 (5 bases). Germline-derived CDR1 and CDR2 are GTSNPN and SVGIG (reference sequence). Trimming removed 5 bases at V and 8 bases at J, with 12 bases between. The CDR3 is 11 amino acids. The DNA of the CDR3 is TGTGCCTGGCAGGGAATTGGCGGCTACACCTTC. It is translated as CAWQGIGGYTF.

In its sample, this clone was seen a few times. In DNA, the CDR3 is TGTGCCAGCTGGGGTAGGACAGGGGGTAATTCACCCCTCCACTTT. It is translated as CASWGRTGGNSPLHF. The chain links TRBV27 to TRBJ1-6; 10 bases match TRBD1. Per the germline V gene, CDR1 is MNHEY and CDR2 is SMNVEV (reference sequence). V shed 8 bases and J 6 bases; nucleotides not matched to a gene: 7. This CDR3 is built from 15 residues.

The rearrangement joins TRBV11-3 to TRBJ2-7, with D unresolved. Germline V gene lookup returns CDR1 SGHNT and CDR2 YENEEA. The CDR3 length is 15 residues. The V gene lost 3 bases and the J gene lost 2 bases, with 14 bases spanning the gap. The CDR3 DNA is TGTGCCAGCAGCTTGGGCCTTAATAGTGCCTACGAGCAGTACTTC. Amino acids: CASSLGLNSAYEQYF.

The chain carries TRBV9 and TRBJ1-3, with D perhaps matching TRBD1 (5 bases). There are 18 residues in the CDR3. With 4 bases removed from V and 2 bases from J, the gap between germline ends came to 22 bases. Germline values: CDR1 SGDLS, CDR2 YYNGEE. The CDR3: CASSQNPKRDSAGNTIYF. CDR3 nucleotide sequence: TGTGCCAGCAGCCAGAATCCAAAACGGGACTCGGCTGGAAACACCATATATTTT.

The chain recombines TRBV7-8 with TRBJ2-1; 8 nucleotides agree with TRBD2. This CDR3 has 13 residues. The trim removed 6 bases at V and 8 bases at J, leaving 6 bases unmatched. The germline V gene has CDR1 SGHVS and CDR2 FQNEAQ. This CDR3 reads CASSQRTSHEQFF. The DNA for the CDR3 is TGTGCCAGCAGTCAACGGACTAGCCATGAGCAGTTCTTC. Full variable domain (missing parts from reference TRBV7-8 and TRBJ2-1): GAGVSQSPRYKVAKRGQDVALRCDPISGHVSLFWYQQALGQGPEFLTYFQNEAQLDKSGLPSDRFFAERPEGSVSTLKIQRTQQEDSAVYLCASSQRTSHEQFFGPGTRLTVL.

The chain joins TRBV5-8 to TRBJ2-3, with 9 bases aligning to TRBD1. This CDR3 has 17 amino acids. Germline trimming cut 3 bases from V and 0 bases from J; bases unmatched to any gene: 8. Germline lookup yields CDR1 SGHTS and CDR2 YDEGEE. The CDR3 here is CASSWGAGTGSTDTQYF. The CDR3, as DNA: TGTGCCAGCAGCTGGGGGGCCGGGACAGGGAGCACAGATACGCAGTATTTT.